A selection of T cell receptor beta chains follows, all from one sample in a study of blood T cell repertoires in COVID-19. Repertoires were generated with immunoSEQ multiplex PCR, while TCRdb's copy carries only in-frame clones and drops some. The sample contains 45,000 or so clones, 75% to 85% of which appear only once. Material for sequencing was peripheral blood. The receptors shown here come from a man aged 80 or over in a cohort sampled during active COVID-19. Both conserved end residues are part of each CDR3. Fields, in order: V gene, CDR3 length, J gene, D gene, clone size, CDR3 protein, CDR3 DNA. D genes are given only for firm matches. Rows may omit the clone size; those that give it use once, few, many or a size class.

V gene: TRBV7-6; CDR3 length: 14; J gene: TRBJ1-1; D gene: NA; clone size: NA; CDR3 protein: CASSAGLRNTEAFF; CDR3 DNA: TGTGCCAGCAGTGCGGGACTTAGGAACACTGAAGCTTTCTTT
V gene: TRBV5-5; CDR3 length: 15; J gene: TRBJ1-1; D gene: NA; clone size: NA; CDR3 protein: CASSLSPQVNTEAFF; CDR3 DNA: TGTGCCAGCAGCTTATCGCCACAGGTGAACACTGAAGCTTTCTTT
V gene: TRBV7-3; CDR3 length: 14; J gene: TRBJ2-5; D gene: NA; clone size: NA; CDR3 protein: CASSLNPGVETQYF; CDR3 DNA: TGTGCCAGCAGCTTAAATCCAGGGGTAGAGACCCAGTACTTC
V gene: TRBV11-2; CDR3 length: 18; J gene: TRBJ2-2; D gene: TRBD2; clone size: once; CDR3 protein: CASSYDLSGSTNTGELFF; CDR3 DNA: TGTGCCAGCAGCTACGACCTTAGCGGGAGTACGAACACCGGGGAGCTGTTTTTT
V gene: TRBV27; CDR3 length: 12; J gene: TRBJ2-5; D gene: NA; clone size: NA; CDR3 protein: CASSPRGETQYF; CDR3 DNA: TGTGCCAGCAGTCCAAGGGGAGAGACCCAGTACTTC
V gene: TRBV10-3; CDR3 length: 14; J gene: TRBJ2-6; D gene: NA; clone size: NA; CDR3 protein: CAIGGNSGANVLTF; CDR3 DNA: TGTGCCATCGGAGGGAACTCTGGGGCCAACGTCCTGACTTTC
V gene: TRBV7-9; CDR3 length: 14; J gene: TRBJ2-1; D gene: TRBD2; clone size: NA; CDR3 protein: CASRAPGLANEQFF; CDR3 DNA: TGTGCCAGCAGGGCCCCCGGACTAGCTAATGAGCAGTTCTTC
V gene: TRBV5-1; CDR3 length: 16; J gene: TRBJ2-7; D gene: TRBD1; clone size: NA; CDR3 protein: CASSLVAGQGANEQYF; CDR3 DNA: TGCGCCAGCAGCTTGGTAGCTGGACAGGGGGCCAACGAGCAGTACTTC
V gene: TRBV5-1; CDR3 length: 16; J gene: TRBJ2-2; D gene: TRBD1; clone size: once; CDR3 protein: CASSLGTGGSTGELFF; CDR3 DNA: TGCGCCAGCAGCTTGGGCACAGGGGGAAGCACCGGGGAGCTGTTTTTT
V gene: TRBV19; CDR3 length: 15; J gene: TRBJ1-5; D gene: NA; clone size: NA; CDR3 protein: CASSGGRGINQPQHF; CDR3 DNA: TGTGCCAGTAGTGGGGGGAGGGGGATCAATCAGCCCCAGCATTTT
V gene: TRBV9; CDR3 length: 16; J gene: TRBJ2-7; D gene: TRBD1; clone size: NA; CDR3 protein: CASSLEDRYLSYEQYF; CDR3 DNA: TGTGCCAGCAGCCTAGAGGACAGGTACCTCTCCTACGAGCAGTACTTC
V gene: TRBV18; CDR3 length: 13; J gene: TRBJ1-2; D gene: NA; clone size: NA; CDR3 protein: CASSSRQNYGYTF; CDR3 DNA: TGTGCCAGCTCATCCAGACAGAACTATGGCTACACCTTC
V gene: TRBV2; CDR3 length: 13; J gene: TRBJ1-2; D gene: NA; clone size: NA; CDR3 protein: CASSMGRDISYTF; CDR3 DNA: TGTGCCAGCAGTATGGGTCGGGACATATCCTACACCTTC
V gene: TRBV5-5; CDR3 length: 14; J gene: TRBJ1-2; D gene: NA; clone size: NA; CDR3 protein: CASSLSTDNYGYTF; CDR3 DNA: TGTGCCAGCAGCTTGAGTACAGATAACTATGGCTACACCTTC
V gene: TRBV5-1; CDR3 length: 15; J gene: TRBJ1-6; D gene: NA; clone size: NA; CDR3 protein: CASSFSGYSNSPLHF; CDR3 DNA: TGCGCCAGCAGCTTTTCAGGGTATTCGAATTCACCCCTCCACTTT
V gene: TRBV3-1/TRBV3-2; CDR3 length: 14; J gene: TRBJ1-2; D gene: TRBD1; clone size: NA; CDR3 protein: CASSRSRDSYGYTF; CDR3 DNA: TGTGCCAGCAGCCGAAGCCGGGACAGCTATGGCTACACCTTC
V gene: TRBV29-1; CDR3 length: 13; J gene: TRBJ2-7; D gene: NA; clone size: NA; CDR3 protein: CSVDQGKAYEQYF; CDR3 DNA: TGCAGCGTTGACCAGGGGAAAGCCTACGAGCAGTACTTC
V gene: TRBV18; CDR3 length: 15; J gene: TRBJ2-5; D gene: TRBD1; clone size: NA; CDR3 protein: CASSPRQGVQETQYF; CDR3 DNA: TGTGCCAGCTCACCACGGCAGGGGGTACAAGAGACCCAGTACTTC
V gene: TRBV7-2; CDR3 length: 19; J gene: TRBJ2-2; D gene: TRBD1; clone size: NA; CDR3 protein: CASSLARPGTGTGTGELFF; CDR3 DNA: TGTGCCAGCAGCTTAGCCCGTCCCGGGACAGGGACGGGCACCGGGGAGCTGTTTTTT
V gene: TRBV28; CDR3 length: 15; J gene: TRBJ1-2; D gene: TRBD1; clone size: NA; CDR3 protein: CASLRPGQGVKGYTF; CDR3 DNA: TGTGCCAGCCTACGACCGGGACAGGGAGTGAAAGGCTACACCTTC
V gene: TRBV7-9; CDR3 length: 15; J gene: TRBJ1-1; D gene: NA; clone size: NA; CDR3 protein: CASSLGIDSPKSAFF; CDR3 DNA: TGTGCCAGCAGCTTAGGCATTGACAGCCCTAAATCAGCTTTCTTT
V gene: TRBV19; CDR3 length: 16; J gene: TRBJ1-2; D gene: NA; clone size: once; CDR3 protein: CASRRPGRGEKLGYTF; CDR3 DNA: TGTGCCAGTAGGAGGCCCGGTCGGGGGGAAAAGCTCGGCTACACCTTC
V gene: TRBV28; CDR3 length: 11; J gene: TRBJ1-4; D gene: NA; clone size: NA; CDR3 protein: CAVLGDLNLFF; CDR3 DNA: TGTGCCGTCCTCGGAGACCTGAACCTGTTTTTT
V gene: TRBV7-8; CDR3 length: 17; J gene: TRBJ2-5; D gene: TRBD2; clone size: NA; CDR3 protein: CASSLGKRLAGGETQYF; CDR3 DNA: TGTGCCAGCAGCTTAGGGAAACGGCTAGCGGGAGGAGAGACCCAGTACTTC
V gene: TRBV5-1; CDR3 length: 19; J gene: TRBJ2-1; D gene: TRBD2; clone size: NA; CDR3 protein: CASSLIGMSGGASYNEQFF; CDR3 DNA: TGCGCCAGCAGCTTGATTGGGATGAGCGGGGGGGCCTCGTACAATGAGCAGTTCTTC
V gene: TRBV11-1; CDR3 length: 15; J gene: TRBJ2-4; D gene: TRBD1; clone size: NA; CDR3 protein: CASSGTGGAKNIQYF; CDR3 DNA: TGTGCCAGCAGCGGGACAGGGGGGGCCAAAAACATTCAGTACTTC
V gene: TRBV2; CDR3 length: 12; J gene: TRBJ1-2; D gene: NA; clone size: NA; CDR3 protein: CASSQGPGGYTF; CDR3 DNA: TGTGCCAGCAGCCAGGGGCCTGGTGGCTACACCTTC
V gene: TRBV28; CDR3 length: 16; J gene: TRBJ1-6; D gene: NA; clone size: NA; CDR3 protein: CASNFVLGGFSSPLHF; CDR3 DNA: TGTGCCAGCAATTTTGTTTTAGGAGGGTTTAGTTCACCCCTCCACTTT
V gene: TRBV12-3/TRBV12-4; CDR3 length: 13; J gene: TRBJ1-2; D gene: NA; clone size: NA; CDR3 protein: CASSLGSNYGYTF; CDR3 DNA: TGTGCCAGCAGTTTGGGCAGCAACTATGGCTACACCTTC
V gene: TRBV18; CDR3 length: 15; J gene: TRBJ2-3; D gene: TRBD1; clone size: NA; CDR3 protein: CASSRNRGDTDTQYF; CDR3 DNA: TGTGCCAGCTCACGGAACAGGGGGGACACAGATACGCAGTATTTT
V gene: TRBV2; CDR3 length: 16; J gene: TRBJ2-1; D gene: TRBD2; clone size: NA; CDR3 protein: CASSDGLAGGRGEQFF; CDR3 DNA: TGTGCCAGCAGTGACGGACTAGCGGGGGGACGAGGTGAGCAGTTCTTC
V gene: TRBV7-9; CDR3 length: 13; J gene: TRBJ1-6; D gene: TRBD1; clone size: NA; CDR3 protein: CASQGQGDSPLHF; CDR3 DNA: TGTGCCAGCCAGGGACAGGGAGATTCACCCCTCCACTTT
V gene: TRBV28; CDR3 length: 13; J gene: TRBJ1-2; D gene: NA; clone size: NA; CDR3 protein: CASSLSVGYGYTF; CDR3 DNA: TGTGCCAGCAGTTTATCGGTCGGCTATGGCTACACCTTC
V gene: TRBV9; CDR3 length: 15; J gene: TRBJ2-1; D gene: TRBD2; clone size: once; CDR3 protein: CASSVTSGAGAEQFF; CDR3 DNA: TGTGCCAGCAGCGTGACTAGCGGGGCTGGCGCTGAGCAGTTCTTC
V gene: TRBV4-1; CDR3 length: 14; J gene: TRBJ2-2; D gene: NA; clone size: few; CDR3 protein: CASSQRFGDGELFF; CDR3 DNA: TGCGCCAGCAGTCAAAGGTTTGGAGACGGGGAGCTGTTTTTT
V gene: TRBV7-9; CDR3 length: 13; J gene: TRBJ1-1; D gene: TRBD1; clone size: few; CDR3 protein: CASSFGTGGQAFF; CDR3 DNA: TGTGCCAGCAGCTTCGGGACAGGGGGACAAGCTTTCTTT
V gene: TRBV14; CDR3 length: 12; J gene: TRBJ2-1; D gene: TRBD2; clone size: once; CDR3 protein: CASSQVGGSPLF; CDR3 DNA: TGTGCCAGCAGCCAAGTAGGCGGGAGTCCCCTCTTC
V gene: TRBV7-3; CDR3 length: 14; J gene: TRBJ2-3; D gene: NA; clone size: NA; CDR3 protein: CASSPKAGTDTQYF; CDR3 DNA: TGTGCCAGCAGCCCAAAAGCAGGGACAGATACGCAGTATTTT
V gene: TRBV7-2; CDR3 length: 13; J gene: TRBJ2-7; D gene: NA; clone size: NA; CDR3 protein: CASSYSSSYEQYF; CDR3 DNA: TGTGCCAGCAGCTACTCGAGCTCCTACGAGCAGTACTTC
V gene: TRBV3-1/TRBV3-2; CDR3 length: 15; J gene: TRBJ1-4; D gene: NA; clone size: NA; CDR3 protein: CASSPPGVRNEKLFF; CDR3 DNA: TGTGCCAGCAGCCCTCCGGGAGTCCGAAATGAAAAACTGTTTTTT
V gene: TRBV19; CDR3 length: 15; J gene: TRBJ1-3; D gene: TRBD1; clone size: NA; CDR3 protein: CASRRDRGPGNTIYF; CDR3 DNA: TGTGCCAGTAGACGGGACAGGGGGCCCGGAAACACCATATATTTT
V gene: TRBV6-2/TRBV6-3; CDR3 length: 17; J gene: TRBJ2-2; D gene: NA; clone size: NA; CDR3 protein: CASSQITPLAGTGELFF; CDR3 DNA: TGTGCCAGCAGCCAAATTACCCCGCTAGCAGGCACCGGGGAGCTGTTTTTT
V gene: TRBV5-4; CDR3 length: 16; J gene: TRBJ1-4; D gene: NA; clone size: NA; CDR3 protein: CASSLAPGASNEKLFF; CDR3 DNA: TGTGCCAGCAGCTTGGCGCCTGGGGCGTCTAATGAAAAACTGTTTTTT
V gene: TRBV4-1; CDR3 length: 15; J gene: TRBJ2-4; D gene: NA; clone size: NA; CDR3 protein: CASSQDILAKNIQYF; CDR3 DNA: TGCGCCAGCAGCCAAGATATTCTAGCCAAAAACATTCAGTACTTC
V gene: TRBV28; CDR3 length: 15; J gene: TRBJ2-1; D gene: TRBD1; clone size: NA; CDR3 protein: CASRIRDRGNNEQFF; CDR3 DNA: TGTGCCAGCAGAATCCGGGACAGGGGAAACAATGAGCAGTTCTTC
V gene: TRBV2; CDR3 length: 14; J gene: TRBJ1-1; D gene: NA; clone size: NA; CDR3 protein: CASSDRTPNTEAFF; CDR3 DNA: TGTGCCAGCAGTGATCGGACACCGAACACTGAAGCTTTCTTT
V gene: TRBV11-1; CDR3 length: 16; J gene: TRBJ1-6; D gene: NA; clone size: NA; CDR3 protein: CASSLTLRPDNSPLHF; CDR3 DNA: TGTGCCAGCAGTCTAACGTTGCGGCCAGATAATTCACCCCTCCACTTT
V gene: TRBV5-1; CDR3 length: 14; J gene: TRBJ1-3; D gene: NA; clone size: once; CDR3 protein: CASTPGTPGNTIYF; CDR3 DNA: TGCGCCAGCACCCCAGGGACACCTGGAAACACCATATATTTT
V gene: TRBV10-2; CDR3 length: 16; J gene: TRBJ1-1; D gene: NA; clone size: few; CDR3 protein: CASGPLSQGMNTEAFF; CDR3 DNA: TGCGCCAGCGGGCCCCTGTCTCAGGGAATGAACACTGAAGCTTTCTTT
V gene: TRBV12-1; CDR3 length: 15; J gene: TRBJ2-7; D gene: NA; clone size: NA; CDR3 protein: CASSSRRQSSVKQYF; CDR3 DNA: TGTGCCAGCAGCTCACGGCGGCAATCTTCGGTTAAGCAGTACTTC
V gene: TRBV27; CDR3 length: 14; J gene: TRBJ2-1; D gene: TRBD2; clone size: once; CDR3 protein: CATSSGRARSEQFF; CDR3 DNA: TGTGCCACTTCGAGCGGGAGGGCCCGAAGTGAGCAGTTCTTC
V gene: TRBV7-2; CDR3 length: 15; J gene: TRBJ1-3; D gene: TRBD1; clone size: NA; CDR3 protein: CASSAWDRERNTIYF; CDR3 DNA: TGTGCCAGCAGCGCATGGGACAGAGAGAGAAACACCATATATTTT